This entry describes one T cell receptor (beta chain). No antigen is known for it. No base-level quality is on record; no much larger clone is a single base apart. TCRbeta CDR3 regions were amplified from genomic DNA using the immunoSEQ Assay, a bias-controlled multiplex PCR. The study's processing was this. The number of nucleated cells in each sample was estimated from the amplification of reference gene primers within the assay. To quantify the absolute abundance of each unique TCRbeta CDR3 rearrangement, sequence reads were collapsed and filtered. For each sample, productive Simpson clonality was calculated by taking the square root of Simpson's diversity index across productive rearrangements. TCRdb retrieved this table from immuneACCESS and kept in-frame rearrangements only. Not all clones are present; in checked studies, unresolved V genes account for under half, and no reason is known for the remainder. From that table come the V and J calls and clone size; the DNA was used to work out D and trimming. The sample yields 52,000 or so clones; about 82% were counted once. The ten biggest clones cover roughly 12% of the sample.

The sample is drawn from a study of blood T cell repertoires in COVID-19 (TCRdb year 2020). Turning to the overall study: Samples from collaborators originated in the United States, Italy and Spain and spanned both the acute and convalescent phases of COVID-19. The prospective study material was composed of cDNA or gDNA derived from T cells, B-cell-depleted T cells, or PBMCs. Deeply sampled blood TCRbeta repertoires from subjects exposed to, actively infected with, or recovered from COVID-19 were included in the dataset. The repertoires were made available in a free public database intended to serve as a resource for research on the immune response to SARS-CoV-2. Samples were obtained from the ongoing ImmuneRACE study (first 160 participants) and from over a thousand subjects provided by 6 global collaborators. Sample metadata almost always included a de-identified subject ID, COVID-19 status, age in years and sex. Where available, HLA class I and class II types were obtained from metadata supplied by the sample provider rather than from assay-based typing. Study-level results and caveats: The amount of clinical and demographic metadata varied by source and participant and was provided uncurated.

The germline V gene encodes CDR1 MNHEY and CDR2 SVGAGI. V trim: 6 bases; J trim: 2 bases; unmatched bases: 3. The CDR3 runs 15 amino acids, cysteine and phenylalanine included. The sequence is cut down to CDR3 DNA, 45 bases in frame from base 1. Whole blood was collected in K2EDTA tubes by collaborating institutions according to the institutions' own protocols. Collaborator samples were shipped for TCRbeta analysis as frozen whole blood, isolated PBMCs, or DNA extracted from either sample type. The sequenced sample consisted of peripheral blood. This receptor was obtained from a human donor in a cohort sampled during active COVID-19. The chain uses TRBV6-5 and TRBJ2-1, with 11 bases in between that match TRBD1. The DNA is TGTGCCAGCAGGCGGACAGGGGGCCCCTACAATGAGCAGTTCTTC. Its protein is CASRRTGGPYNEQFF.